A single sample gave rise to the 24 T cell receptor beta chains below, sequenced in a study of cytomegalovirus exposure and HLA in healthy donors. Vbeta (60) and Jbeta (13) primers were used in the PCR. Method: immunoSEQ multiplex PCR; TCRdb's copy keeps in-frame clones and lacks some. The top ten clones hold 1.5% to 2% of a sample with about 180,000 clones, approximately 80% of them seen once. The sample consisted of PBMCs. Every receptor here comes from a man younger than 30 in good health and CMV-seronegative.

The rearrangement joins TRBV28 to TRBJ1-6, with a tentative D call TRBD1 (5 bases). This CDR3 is 14 amino acids long. V was cut by 3 bases and J by 9 bases, with 12 bases left in between. Looked up from germline, CDR1 is MDHEN and CDR2 is SYDVKM. This CDR3 reads CASSLGGSVSPLHF. The CDR3 bases are TGTGCCAGCAGTTTGGGGGGGAGCGTTTCACCCCTCCACTTT.

The rearrangement links TRBV11-3 to TRBJ2-1, with 7 bases that match TRBD1. The ends lost 5 bases at V and 6 bases at J; junction bases unmatched: 4. CDR1 is SGHNT, CDR2 YENEEA, per germline. The CDR3 is made up of 13 amino acids. The CDR3 DNA reads TGTGCCAGCAGCCCCACAGGGGTCAATGAGCAGTTCTTC. It codes for CASSPTGVNEQFF. Supplemented by reference TRBV11-3 and TRBJ2-1, the full variable domain reads EAGVVQSPRYKIIEKKQPVAFWCNPISGHNTLYWYLQNLGQGPELLIRYENEEAVDDSQLPKDRFSAERLKGVDSTLKIQPAELGDSAVYLCASSPTGVNEQFFGPGTRLTVL.

The V gene is TRBV28, the J gene TRBJ2-7; D call uncertain. Germline CDR1 MDHEN, CDR2 SYDVKM. Trimming shortened V by 3 bases and J by 0 bases, and 12 bases separated the two germline ends. The CDR3 spans 15 residues. This CDR3 reads CASSFEAVPSYEQYF. The CDR3 DNA is TGTGCCAGCAGTTTTGAGGCAGTTCCCTCCTACGAGCAGTACTTC.

This clone was seen once. The junction does not match germline at one end; this may be a read error. The chain links TRBV29-1 to TRBJ1-1; 7 bases line up with TRBD1. The CDR3 consists of 10 residues. Germline lookup yields CDR1 SQVTM and CDR2 ANQGSEA. The CDR3 region has the DNA TGCAGCGTTGAAGTACAGGGGTCCCCATTT. Translated: CSVEVQGSPF.

The genes are TRBV9 and TRBJ2-5, with TRBD1 as a possible D gene (5 bases). With 0 bases removed from V and 5 bases from J, the gap between germline ends came to 11 bases. CDR1 is SGDLS, CDR2 YYNGEE, per germline. CDR3 length equals 14 residues. The CDR3 here is CASSVGAGRETQYF. CDR3 nucleotide sequence: TGTGCCAGCAGCGTAGGGGCAGGGCGCGAGACCCAGTACTTC.

This clone was counted between two and nine times. The V call is TRBV4-1, the J call TRBJ2-2; the D gene is possibly TRBD2 (5 bases). Germline V CDR1 and CDR2: MGHRA, YSYEKL. V was clipped by 4 bases and J by 1 base, with 7 bases between them. The CDR3 runs to 14 residues. The CDR3 loop reads CASSRAENTGELFF. The CDR3 nucleotides read TGCGCCAGCAGCCGAGCGGAGAACACCGGGGAGCTGTTTTTT.

This chain links TRBV9 with TRBJ2-2; 7 positions agree with TRBD2. The CDR3 covers 16 residues. V was clipped by 1 base and J by 7 bases; unmatched bases: 10. Germline V gene sequence: CDR1 SGDLS, CDR2 YYNGEE. CDR3 region: CASSVLLAARHGELFF. The CDR3 region has the DNA TGTGCCAGCAGCGTACTCCTAGCGGCTCGTCACGGGGAGCTGTTTTTT.

This clone occurred a few times. This chain joins TRBV9 and TRBJ1-4; 7 bases are a match to TRBD1. There are 14 residues in the CDR3. Losses at the gene ends were 0 bases for V and 7 bases for J; bases not matched to a gene: 3. Germline values: CDR1 SGDLS, CDR2 YYNGEE. CDR3 DNA sequence: TGTGCCAGCAGCGTAGGACAGGGAACTGAAAAACTGTTTTTT. This encodes CASSVGQGTEKLFF. The full variable domain, in which reference TRBV9 and TRBJ1-4 provide the parts outside the CDR3, is DSGVTQTPKHLITATGQRVTLRCSPRSGDLSVYWYQQSLDQGLQFLIQYYNGEERAKGNILERFSAQQFPDLHSELNLSSLELGDSALYFCASSVGQGTEKLFFGSGTQLSVL.

The rearrangement links TRBV5-1 to TRBJ1-2, with D hard to call. This CDR3 contains 15 residues. V was clipped by 0 bases and J by 8 bases, with 17 bases between them. Germline CDR1 SGHRS, CDR2 YFSETQ. The CDR3 coding sequence is TGCGCCAGCAGCTTGGGTAGGCTGCAGAGGGAGGGCTACACCTTC. Residues: CASSLGRLQREGYTF.

This chain joins TRBV5-1 and TRBJ2-5; TRBD2 agrees at 8 bases. This CDR3 spans 16 amino acids. J gave up 5 bases and V 5 bases, and 14 bases lay outside the gene matches. Per germline, CDR1 SGHRS and CDR2 YFSETQ. Here the CDR3 reads CASRLYSGGLVETQYF. The DNA of the CDR3 is TGCGCCAGCAGATTGTACAGCGGGGGCCTGGTGGAGACCCAGTACTTC.

The chain couples TRBV28 to TRBJ2-1; 11 positions match TRBD2. Germline CDR1 and CDR2: MDHEN and SYDVKM. This CDR3 spans 16 amino acids. The V and J ends lost 6 bases and 3 bases, in that order; junction bases with no gene match: 7. The CDR3: CASSILAGGLYNEQFF. The CDR3 nucleotides read TGTGCCAGCAGCATCCTAGCGGGAGGCCTCTACAATGAGCAGTTCTTC.

The genes are TRBV27 and TRBJ1-4; 7 bases line up with TRBD1. V lost 5 bases and J lost 5; bases outside the gene matches: 5. The CDR3 is made up of 14 amino acids. Germline loops: CDR1 MNHEY, CDR2 SMNVEV (reference sequence). The CDR3 region is CASSPGTANEKLFF. In DNA form, the CDR3 reads TGTGCCAGCAGTCCAGGGACAGCAAATGAAAAACTGTTTTTT.

The CDR3 sequence is CASSPMNTEAFF. CDR3 coding DNA: TGTGCCAGCAGTCCCATGAACACTGAAGCTTTCTTT. The chain carries TRBV7-9 and TRBJ1-1; D ambiguous. Germline V CDR1 and CDR2: SEHNR, FQNEAQ (reference sequence). The germline V and J ends were trimmed by 6 bases and 0 bases, with 5 bases remaining between them. This CDR3 has 12 amino acids.

The CDR3 nucleotides read TGTGCCAGCAGCGTAGTGAGCGGTGGAGCTTTCTTT. Translated, it gives CASSVVSGGAFF. The V gene is TRBV9, the J gene TRBJ1-1, with no clear D. Germline CDR1 reads SGDLS; CDR2 reads YYNGEE. V was trimmed by 0 bases and J by 10 bases, leaving 10 bases between them. This CDR3 region has 12 residues.

The chain couples TRBV27 to TRBJ2-7; 8 nucleotides line up with TRBD2. V was clipped by 11 bases and J by 7 bases; unmatched bases: 7. The germline V gene has CDR1 MNHEY and CDR2 SMNVEV (reference sequence). This CDR3 has 11 amino acids. CDR3 nucleotides: TGTGCCGCCGGGGGGGGTCGGGAGCAGTACTTC. Translation: CAAGGGREQYF.

This clone has more than one count but fewer than ten. This sequence joins TRBV2 and TRBJ1-4, with unresolved D. The CDR3 loop spans 15 amino acids. Trimming removed 1 base from V and 0 bases from J, with 6 bases in between. CDR1 and CDR2 (germline): SNHLY, FYNNEI. The chain's CDR3 is CASSEEAATNEKLFF. CDR3 sequence (DNA): TGTGCCAGCAGTGAAGAGGCGGCAACTAATGAAAAACTGTTTTTT.

This clone was counted a single time. The genes are TRBV11-2 and TRBJ1-4; TRBD1 matches at 10 bases. Trimming removed 5 bases from V and 6 bases from J; junction bases left unmatched: 3. The germline gives CDR1 SGHAT, CDR2 FQNNGV. CDR3 size: 14 residues. CDR3 sequence reads: CASSGGQGDEKLFF. CDR3 bases: TGTGCCAGCAGCGGAGGACAGGGGGATGAAAAACTGTTTTTT.

This sequence joins TRBV28 and TRBJ2-3, with TRBD2 as a possible D gene (5 bases). Germline V gene data show CDR1 as MDHEN and CDR2 as SYDVKM. The V and J ends lost 8 bases and 0 bases respectively, with 9 bases between them. The CDR3 consists of 13 residues. The CDR3 DNA sequence: TGTGCCAGCGTGGACTCGAGCACAGATACGCAGTATTTT. Protein: CASVDSSTDTQYF.

The chain uses TRBV7-2 and TRBJ2-3; TRBD2 might be the D (6 bases). V gave up 7 bases and J gave up 4 bases, with 15 bases separating them. CDR1 is SGHTA, CDR2 FQGNSA, per germline. This CDR3 is built from 14 residues. The CDR3: CASTWAGIADTQYF. CDR3 DNA sequence: TGTGCCAGCACATGGGCGGGGATCGCAGATACGCAGTATTTT.

This chain links TRBV21-1 with TRBJ2-5; whether TRBD1, the table's D call, matches the DNA was not checked. TRBV21-1 is given as a pseudogene. The CDR3 runs to 15 residues. In DNA, the CDR3 is TGTGCCAGCAGCAGAACCGGGACAGGGTTATTGACCCAGTACTTC. This encodes CASSRTGTGLLTQYF.

The chain uses TRBV5-6 and TRBJ2-2; 7 nucleotides align to TRBD2. CDR1 SGHDT and CDR2 YYEEEE come from the germline V gene. There are 16 residues in the CDR3. V trimming: 3 bases; J trimming: 5 bases; junction bases outside the gene matches: 10. The CDR3 DNA reads TGTGCCAGCAGCTATTGGACTAGGGGAGGTACCGGGGAGCTGTTTTTT. Its translation: CASSYWTRGGTGELFF.

V is TRBV5-1 and J is TRBJ2-7; perhaps TRBD1 as D (6 bases). Germline V gene data show CDR1 as SGHRS and CDR2 as YFSETQ. Trimming removed 7 bases at V and 2 bases at J, with 16 bases between. The CDR3 contains 14 residues. The CDR3 loop reads CASARPDSTYEQYF. The CDR3 DNA reads as TGCGCCAGCGCTCGGCCGGACAGCACCTACGAGCAGTACTTC.

This clone occurred a few times. V is TRBV28 and J is TRBJ2-7, with 8 bases identical to TRBD2. Germline CDR1 MDHEN, CDR2 SYDVKM. J was trimmed by 1 base and V by 5 bases; bases with no gene match: 7. The CDR3 contains 15 residues. The CDR3 here is CASSHRLAPSYEQYF. Written as DNA, the CDR3 is TGTGCCAGCAGTCACCGACTAGCGCCGTCCTACGAGCAGTACTTC.

V gene TRBV15 combines with J gene TRBJ2-5; 7 nucleotides agree with TRBD2. The CDR3 covers 15 residues. V was pared by 3 bases and J by 3 bases, with 7 bases of the junction left unmatched. Germline V gene data show CDR1 as LNHNV and CDR2 as YYDKDF (reference sequence). As DNA, the CDR3 is TGTGCCACCAGCAGGGGGGAGGGTGTAGAAGAGACCCAGTACTTC. Its protein product is CATSRGEGVEETQYF. Full variable domain (remainder filled in from reference TRBV15 and TRBJ2-5): DAMVIQNPRYQVTQFGKPVTLSCSQTLNHNVMYWYQQKSSQAPKLLFHYYDKDFNNEADTPDNFQSRRPNTSFCFLDIRSPGLGDTAMYLCATSRGEGVEETQYFGPGTRLLVL.